What follows are 28 T cell receptor beta chains derived from one specimen sequenced in a study of blood T cell repertoires in COVID-19. Repertoires were generated with immunoSEQ multiplex PCR, while TCRdb's copy carries only in-frame clones and drops some. Here the sample spans approximately 210,000 clones, 80% to 90% being singletons. Sequencing was done on a sample of PBMCs or T cells enriched from blood (not recorded which). These receptors all come from a woman in her forties or fifties with acute COVID-19.

This clone was detected only once. Other DNA sequences in this specimen translate into the identical CDR3. V and J are TRBV28 and TRBJ2-7; 13 nucleotides agree with TRBD2. The CDR3 loop spans 15 amino acids. Germline CDR1 reads MDHEN; CDR2 reads SYDVKM. Trimming took 5 bases from V and 3 from J; bases not matched to a gene: 4. The CDR3 spells CASSPRTSGSYEQYF. In DNA, the CDR3 is TGTGCCAGCAGTCCCCGGACTAGCGGGAGCTACGAGCAGTACTTC.

This clone appeared a few times. The V call is TRBV5-1, the J call TRBJ2-3; possible D gene TRBD2, 6 bases. V was trimmed by 2 bases and J by 6 bases, leaving 10 bases between them. The CDR3 totals 13 residues. Germline-derived CDR1 and CDR2 are SGHRS and YFSETQ. DNA for the CDR3: TGCGCCAGCAGCTTTCCGGGGGATGATACGCAGTATTTT. Amino acid sequence: CASSFPGDDTQYF. Drawing the rest from reference TRBV5-1 and TRBJ2-3, the complete variable domain is KAGVTQTPRYLIKTRGQQVTLSCSPISGHRSVSWYQQTPGQGLQFLFEYFSETQRNKGNFPGRFSGRQFSNSRSEMNVSTLELGDSALYLCASSFPGDDTQYFGPGTRLTVL.

The table lists this clone with a count of one. The chain couples TRBV18 to TRBJ2-1; tentative D call: TRBD2 (5 bases). With 5 bases removed from V and 7 bases from J, the gap between germline ends came to 9 bases. Looked up from germline, CDR1 is KGHSH and CDR2 is LQKENI. The CDR3 length is 12 residues. The CDR3 loop reads CASSDTGNEQFF. The DNA for the CDR3 is TGTGCCAGCTCAGATACGGGAAATGAGCAGTTCTTC.

The rearrangement links TRBV11-2 to TRBJ1-2; D is possibly TRBD1 (5 bases). Trimming shortened V by 4 bases and J by 6 bases, and 15 bases separated the two germline ends. The CDR3 sequence is 14 residues long. Germline assignment: CDR1 SGHAT and CDR2 FQNNGV. CDR3 nucleotide sequence: TGTGCCAGCAGCTCCCCTCCAGGGAGGAATGGCTACACCTTC. Translated: CASSSPPGRNGYTF.

The chain is built from TRBV20-1 and TRBJ1-1, with TRBD1 as a possible D gene (5 bases). Germline V gene lookup returns CDR1 DFQATT and CDR2 SNEGSKA (reference sequence). This CDR3 spans 11 amino acids. The CDR3 here is CSGGGGTEAFF. The CDR3 DNA reads as TGCAGCGGCGGGGGAGGCACTGAAGCTTTCTTT.

The rearrangement uses TRBV19 and TRBJ1-6, with 9 bases lining up with TRBD1. Germline assignment: CDR1 LNHDA and CDR2 SQIVND (reference sequence). V lost 7 bases, J lost 10 bases, and 11 bases stayed unmatched. The CDR3 consists of 15 residues. CDR3 sequence (DNA): TGTGCCAGTACGATAACGGACAGGGGTTACTCACCCCTCCACTTT. It encodes CASTITDRGYSPLHF. Using reference TRBV19 and TRBJ1-6 for the parts outside the CDR3, the full variable domain is DGGITQSPKYLFRKEGQNVTLSCEQNLNHDAMYWYRQDPGQGLRLIYYSQIVNDFQKGDIAEGYSVSREKKESFPLTVTSAQKNPTAFYLCASTITDRGYSPLHFGNGTRLTVT.

V gene TRBV30 combines with J gene TRBJ1-1, with TRBD1 matching over 7 bases. In germline, CDR1 is GTSNPN, CDR2 SVGIG (reference sequence). This CDR3 spans 13 amino acids. The trim removed 1 base at V and 6 bases at J, leaving 5 bases unmatched. CDR3 nucleotides: TGTGCCTGGAGTGGACAGGGAAGCGCTGAAGCTTTCTTT. Its protein product is CAWSGQGSAEAFF.

The V and J genes are TRBV12-3 or TRBV12-4 and TRBJ1-5; D gene ambiguous. The CDR3 extends over 13 amino acids. V lost 5 bases and J lost 7, with 12 bases in between. The CDR3 loop reads CASSEPSNQPQHF. The CDR3 DNA is TGTGCCAGCAGTGAGCCCTCAAACCAGCCCCAGCATTTT.

The V gene is TRBV27, the J gene TRBJ2-7; D may be TRBD2 (6 bases). The germline CDR1 and CDR2 sequences are MNHEY and SMNVEV (reference sequence). V was pared by 8 bases and J by 0 bases, with 20 bases between. The CDR3 totals 16 residues. CDR3 residues: CASAPSGGIISYEQYF. CDR3 coding DNA: TGTGCCAGCGCCCCAAGTGGCGGGATAATCTCCTACGAGCAGTACTTC.

V gene TRBV7-9 combines with J gene TRBJ1-3, with TRBD1 identical over 9 bases. CDR3 length equals 16 residues. The V segment lost 5 bases and the J segment 4 bases; nucleotides outside the gene matches: 9. The germline V gene encodes CDR1 SEHNR and CDR2 FQNEAQ (reference sequence). CDR3 sequence reads: CASSTGTGLYGNTIYF. In nucleotides, the CDR3 is TGTGCCAGCAGCACCGGGACAGGGTTGTACGGAAACACCATATATTTT.

On this clone: Other DNA sequences in this specimen translate into the identical CDR3. The chain employs TRBV3-1 (or the pseudogene TRBV3-2) and TRBJ1-2; TRBD1 matches at 9 bases. The CDR3 sequence is 14 residues long. J gave up 2 bases and V 6 bases, and 4 bases lay outside the gene matches. Germline-derived CDR1 and CDR2 are LGHDT and YNNKEL (reference sequence). The CDR3 region has the DNA TGTGCCAGCAGTCCCGGACAGGGGAACTATGGCTACACCTTC. It codes for CASSPGQGNYGYTF.

The count of this clone is one. The CDR3 protein is CASSFVIQGNTIYF. The CDR3 DNA is TGTGCCAGCAGTTTCGTGATACAGGGAAACACCATATATTTT. The chain has TRBV28 and TRBJ1-3; no definite D call. Germline V gives CDR1 MDHEN, CDR2 SYDVKM. The CDR3 is 14 residues long. V was shortened by 3 bases and J by 4 bases, with 10 bases between the two germline ends.

This chain connects TRBV9 to TRBJ1-6; 9 bases match TRBD1. This CDR3 comprises 16 residues. Germline lookup yields CDR1 SGDLS and CDR2 YYNGEE. J gave up 5 bases and V 0 bases, and 3 bases lay outside the gene matches. CDR3 region: CASSVAGTGNNSPLHF. The CDR3 nucleotides are TGTGCCAGCAGCGTAGCCGGGACAGGGAATAATTCACCCCTCCACTTT. The full variable domain, in which reference TRBV9 and TRBJ1-6 provide the parts outside the CDR3, is DSGVTQTPKHLITATGQRVTLRCSPRSGDLSVYWYQQSLDQGLQFLIQYYNGEERAKGNILERFSAQQFPDLHSELNLSSLELGDSALYFCASSVAGTGNNSPLHFGNGTRLTVT.

This clone is a singleton in its sample. J is TRBJ1-2 and V is TRBV19, with 12 bases matching TRBD1. This CDR3 has 14 amino acids. Germline loops: CDR1 LNHDA, CDR2 SQIVND (reference sequence). Germline trimming cut 6 bases from V and 5 bases from J; bases unmatched to any gene: 4. For the CDR3, the DNA is TGTGCCAGTAGACCGGGACAGGGGGCATATGGCTACACCTTC. Translating gives CASRPGQGAYGYTF.

V is TRBV19 and J is TRBJ2-1, with 7 positions matching TRBD2. Unmatched junction bases numbered 4, after V lost 5 bases and J lost 0 bases. The CDR3 is 15 residues long. Germline CDR1 is LNHDA and CDR2 is SQIVND (reference sequence). The CDR3 loop reads CASSAGGSSYNEQFF. CDR3 in DNA: TGTGCCAGTAGTGCGGGCGGGAGCTCCTACAATGAGCAGTTCTTC.

This clone was recorded once. This chain uses TRBV11-3 with TRBJ1-1, with 10 bases lining up with TRBD1. This CDR3 is 16 amino acids long. The germline V gene encodes CDR1 SGHNT and CDR2 YENEEA. V lost 5 bases to trimming and J lost 7 bases; unmatched junction nucleotides: 13. The CDR3: CASSPGTGEAKGEAFF. DNA for the CDR3: TGTGCCAGCAGCCCAGGGACAGGGGAAGCTAAAGGTGAAGCTTTCTTT.

This clone is a singleton in its sample. This chain connects TRBV5-4 to TRBJ2-5; a possible D gene is TRBD2 (5 bases). This CDR3 is built from 18 residues. Germline CDR1 and CDR2: SGHNT and YYREEE (reference sequence). Trimming stripped 3 bases from V and 1 base from J, with 22 bases between. Here the CDR3 DNA reads TGTGCCAGCAGCTCAAGGTTCGCCAGCGGTACTATCCAAGAGACCCAGTACTTC. Translating gives CASSSRFASGTIQETQYF. Full variable domain (missing parts from reference TRBV5-4 and TRBJ2-5): ETGVTQSPTHLIKTRGQQVTLRCSSQSGHNTVSWYQQALGQGPQFIFQYYREEENGRGNFPPRFSGLQFPNYSSELNVNALELDDSALYLCASSSRFASGTIQETQYFGPGTRLLVL.

This chain joins TRBV5-4 and TRBJ2-1; D not certain. V was shortened by 4 bases and J by 0 bases, with 11 bases between the two germline ends. This CDR3 region has 15 residues. CDR1 and CDR2 from the germline V gene are SGHNT and YYREEE (reference sequence). Here the CDR3 DNA reads TGTGCCAGCAGCCTGGACCGACACTCCTACAATGAGCAGTTCTTC. Residues: CASSLDRHSYNEQFF.

This chain links TRBV5-1 with TRBJ1-1, with TRBD1 as a possible D gene (6 bases). The length of the CDR3 is 14 residues. V lost 4 bases to trimming and J lost 4 bases, with 14 bases between them. Per the germline V gene, CDR1 is SGHRS and CDR2 is YFSETQ. CDR3 coding DNA: TGCGCCAGCAGCCCCGGGGGGGGCGGCACTGAAGCTTTCTTT. Its protein is CASSPGGGGTEAFF.

The CDR3 is CATSRGAGEKLFF. CDR3 nucleotides: TGTGCCACCAGCAGAGGGGCGGGCGAAAAACTGTTTTTT. This rearrangement joins TRBV15 to TRBJ1-4; D uncertain. V was clipped by 1 base and J by 8 bases, with 8 bases between them. CDR3 length: 13 residues. Germline V gives CDR1 LNHNV, CDR2 YYDKDF (reference sequence).

The gene calls are TRBV7-9 and TRBJ1-4, with 7 bases lining up with TRBD1. This CDR3 has 14 residues. V gave up 3 bases and J gave up 7 bases; unmatched junction bases: 5. CDR1 is SEHNR, CDR2 FQNEAQ, per germline (reference sequence). The chain's CDR3 is CASSLGTASEKLFF. In DNA, the CDR3 is TGTGCCAGCAGCTTGGGGACAGCGAGTGAAAAACTGTTTTTT. Together with reference TRBV7-9 and TRBJ1-4, the CDR3 gives the full variable domain: DTGVSQNPRHKITKRGQNVTFRCDPISEHNRLYWYRQTLGQGPEFLTYFQNEAQLEKSRLLSDRFSAERPKGSFSTLEIQRTEQGDSAMYLCASSLGTASEKLFFGSGTQLSVL.

The V gene is TRBV29-1, the J gene TRBJ2-3; 9 bases fit TRBD1. Germline V lookup: CDR1 SQVTM, CDR2 ANQGSEA. The CDR3 is 19 amino acids. With V trimmed by 5 bases and J by 0 bases, 18 bases remained unmatched. The CDR3 DNA reads TGCAGCGTTTTGGGGGACAGGGACTCAAGTATCACTAGCACAGATACGCAGTATTTT. This codes for CSVLGDRDSSITSTDTQYF.

The chain joins TRBV2 to TRBJ1-1, with TRBD1 identical over 7 bases. Per germline, CDR1 SNHLY and CDR2 FYNNEI. The J segment lost 3 bases and the V segment lost 5 bases, leaving 3 bases of the junction unmatched. The length of the CDR3 is 13 residues. Here the CDR3 reads CASSPQGYTEAFF. CDR3 sequence (DNA): TGTGCCAGCAGTCCACAGGGGTACACTGAAGCTTTCTTT.

The CDR3 bases are TGTGCCAGCAGCCTAGGCCGGGATACGCAGTATTTT. Protein sequence: CASSLGRDTQYF. This chain uses TRBV7-8 with TRBJ2-3; D not resolved. Germline V gives CDR1 SGHVS, CDR2 FQNEAQ. The CDR3 consists of 12 residues. The V gene lost 5 bases and the J gene lost 6 bases, with 9 bases spanning the gap.

The CDR3 region has the DNA TGTGCCAGCAGTTCCCGCGGCGGGAGGCTCTACGAGCAGTACTTC. It encodes CASSSRGGRLYEQYF. This rearrangement joins TRBV28 to TRBJ2-7, with 8 positions matching TRBD2. The CDR3 is made up of 15 amino acids. Trimming cost V 4 bases and J 3 bases; bases outside gene matches: 8. In germline, CDR1 is MDHEN, CDR2 SYDVKM.

This clone came up a few times. The chain recombines TRBV24-1 with TRBJ2-2, with 7 positions matching TRBD1. Trimming removed 6 bases from V and 7 bases from J; junction bases left unmatched: 10. This CDR3 is 15 amino acids long. Germline lookup yields CDR1 KGHDR and CDR2 SFDVKD. For the CDR3, the DNA is TGTGCCACCAGTTCCCTCAGGGGGTCCATCGGGGAGCTGTTTTTT. It translates to CATSSLRGSIGELFF.

V usage is TRBV4-2 and J usage is TRBJ1-2, with D tentatively TRBD1 (6 bases). This CDR3 has 16 amino acids. V was clipped by 3 bases and J by 4 bases, with 18 bases between them. The V gene's germline CDR1 is LGHNA and CDR2 YNFKEQ. CDR3: CASSQEGGGEGYGYTF. The CDR3 DNA sequence: TGTGCCAGCAGCCAGGAAGGAGGGGGGGAAGGCTATGGCTACACCTTC.

V usage is TRBV4-2 and J usage is TRBJ2-1; possibly TRBD2 for D (6 bases). Trimming removed 4 bases at V and 5 bases at J, with 15 bases between. Germline CDR1 LGHNA, CDR2 YNFKEQ. CDR3 length: 15 amino acids. The CDR3 region is CASSLPGTENNEQFF. The CDR3 DNA reads TGTGCCAGCAGCCTACCCGGGACTGAGAACAATGAGCAGTTCTTC.